Following are 26 T cell receptor beta chains from one sample sequenced in a study of blood T cell repertoires in COVID-19. The assay was immunoSEQ multiplex PCR, and TCRdb's table has in-frame clones only and misses some. The sample lists around 200,000 clones; roughly 85% were seen once. Sequenced: peripheral blood. The receptors were gathered from a woman of 80 years or more with acute or convalescent COVID-19.

This clone was observed a single time. This sequence joins TRBV5-4 and TRBJ2-5; 9 bases align to TRBD2. CDR3 length: 16 residues. The V gene's germline CDR1 is SGHNT and CDR2 YYREEE (reference sequence). V dropped 0 bases and J dropped 2; count of bases not matched to a gene: 5. Here the CDR3 reads CASSLDPSGVQETQYF. The CDR3 coding sequence is TGTGCCAGCAGCTTGGATCCTAGCGGGGTTCAAGAGACCCAGTACTTC.

The chain links TRBV4-3 to TRBJ1-6; D is uncertain. The V gene lost 1 base and the J gene lost 10 bases, with 14 bases spanning the gap. The CDR3 is 15 residues long. Germline loops: CDR1 LGHNA, CDR2 YSLEER. The CDR3 region has the DNA TGCGCCAGCAGCCAAGGTCCCAGGTCAGAATCACCCCTCCACTTT. It encodes CASSQGPRSESPLHF.

This clone was recorded once. This chain links TRBV4-3 with TRBJ2-1; D not resolved. CDR3 length: 16 amino acids. Germline CDR1 is LGHNA and CDR2 is YSLEER. V shed 1 base and J shed 1 base, with 11 bases lying between them. CDR3 region: CASSQGESRSYNEQFF. DNA for the CDR3: TGCGCCAGCAGCCAAGGAGAGTCCAGGTCCTACAATGAGCAGTTCTTC.

The table lists this clone with a count of one. This chain joins TRBV10-3 and TRBJ1-5; D unclear. Germline V gene data show CDR1 as ENHRY and CDR2 as SYGVKD. This CDR3 spans 13 amino acids. Between the trimmed V and J ends, which lost 3 bases and 7 bases, there was a span of 10 bases. CDR3 coding DNA: TGTGCCATCAGTGACCGACAAGAACAGCCCCAGCATTTT. It specifies CAISDRQEQPQHF.

The rearrangement links TRBV19 to TRBJ1-1; TRBD1 is a possible D gene (6 bases). The CDR3 extends over 14 amino acids. V dropped 3 bases and J dropped 3 bases, with 11 bases sitting between them. Germline values: CDR1 LNHDA, CDR2 SQIVND (reference sequence). The CDR3 spells CASSILQGYTEAFF. The CDR3, as DNA: TGTGCCAGTAGTATTCTTCAGGGGTACACTGAAGCTTTCTTT.

The chain links TRBV20-1 to TRBJ2-1; no definite D call. Germline CDR1 DFQATT, CDR2 SNEGSKA (reference sequence). Trimming stripped 5 bases from V and 10 bases from J, with 12 bases between. This CDR3 comprises 11 residues. CDR3 protein: CSAPVGVEQFF. CDR3 DNA sequence: TGCAGTGCTCCAGTTGGTGTCGAGCAGTTCTTC.

This chain links TRBV30 with TRBJ1-5, with D perhaps matching TRBD1 (6 bases). The V end was cut by 3 bases, the J end by 3 bases, with 18 bases between. The CDR3 has 16 amino acids. Germline CDR1 is GTSNPN and CDR2 is SVGIG (reference sequence). CDR3 nucleotides: TGTGCCTGGAGGAGGGGGGGCCTCTCAATCAATCAGCCCCAGCATTTT. As protein: CAWRRGGLSINQPQHF.

The chain is built from TRBV12-3 or TRBV12-4 and TRBJ1-2; D gene ambiguous. The CDR3 is 11 amino acids. V was clipped by 3 bases and J by 7 bases, with 6 bases between them. CDR3 in DNA: TGTGCCAGCAGTTTGGGCCTTGGCTACACCTTC. Amino acid sequence: CASSLGLGYTF.

This chain uses TRBV28 with TRBJ2-4, with 7 positions matching TRBD2. Germline CDR1 reads MDHEN; CDR2 reads SYDVKM. The CDR3 has 15 amino acids. V was pared by 2 bases and J by 6 bases, with 7 bases of the junction left unmatched. The CDR3 protein is CASSLGGSGGNIQYF. The CDR3 nucleotides read TGTGCCAGCAGTTTAGGCGGGAGTGGGGGAAACATTCAGTACTTC.

CDR3 in DNA: TGCGCCAGCAGCCCCCGTAGGGGGACAGGGAATGGCTACACCTTC. Its protein product is CASSPRRGTGNGYTF. The rearrangement uses TRBV4-3 and TRBJ1-2; TRBD1 agrees at 9 bases. CDR3 length equals 15 residues. CDR1 LGHNA and CDR2 YSLEER come from the germline V gene. Trimming at V came to 4 bases and at J to 6 bases, leaving 9 bases not matched to a gene.

The chain employs TRBV5-1 and TRBJ2-1, with 11 bases lining up with TRBD2. Germline CDR1 reads SGHRS; CDR2 reads YFSETQ. V lost 4 bases and J lost 5; bases outside the gene matches: 8. There are 16 residues in the CDR3. The CDR3 DNA reads TGCGCCAGCAGCAGAGCCGGGACTAGCGGAAACAATGAGCAGTTCTTC. This codes for CASSRAGTSGNNEQFF. Full variable domain (missing parts from reference TRBV5-1 and TRBJ2-1): KAGVTQTPRYLIKTRGQQVTLSCSPISGHRSVSWYQQTPGQGLQFLFEYFSETQRNKGNFPGRFSGRQFSNSRSEMNVSTLELGDSALYLCASSRAGTSGNNEQFFGPGTRLTVL.

The chain links TRBV28 to TRBJ2-2; tentative D call: TRBD2 (6 bases). The V end was cut by 6 bases, the J end by 6 bases, with 17 bases between. The length of the CDR3 is 15 residues. Germline V gene lookup returns CDR1 MDHEN and CDR2 SYDVKM. CDR3 coding DNA: TGTGCCAGCAGGCTATCCGGGGGTTACCCCGGGGAGCTGTTTTTT. Amino acids: CASRLSGGYPGELFF. The entire variable domain, with the rest obtained from reference TRBV28 and TRBJ2-2, is as follows: DVKVTQSSRYLVKRTGEKVFLECVQDMDHENMFWYRQDPGLGLRLIYFSYDVKMKEKGDIPEGYSVSREKKERFSLILESASTNQTSMYLCASRLSGGYPGELFFGEGSRLTVL.

This chain uses TRBV6-5 with TRBJ1-2; 7 nucleotides line up with TRBD1. V trimming: 2 bases; J trimming: 8 bases; junction bases outside the gene matches: 5. The germline gives CDR1 MNHEY, CDR2 SVGAGI. CDR3 length: 13 amino acids. This CDR3 is CASSYQGEGGYTF. As DNA, the CDR3 is TGTGCCAGCAGTTACCAGGGGGAAGGAGGCTACACCTTC.

The rearrangement joins TRBV7-2 to TRBJ1-2, with D perhaps TRBD1 (6 bases). Germline V gene sequence: CDR1 SGHTA, CDR2 FQGNSA. This CDR3 region has 16 residues. The V end was cut by 5 bases, the J end by 2 bases, with 18 bases between. The CDR3 region has the DNA TGTGCCAGCAGCCTTTCCCAGGGCAGGGGAAACTATGGCTACACCTTC. It specifies CASSLSQGRGNYGYTF.

J is TRBJ1-2 and V is TRBV10-3; 10 bases line up with TRBD1. The CDR3 extends over 15 amino acids. V lost 4 bases, J lost 3 bases, and 5 bases stayed unmatched. Germline CDR1 is ENHRY and CDR2 is SYGVKD. CDR3 loop: CAISGGQGKDYGYTF. The CDR3, as DNA: TGTGCCATCAGTGGGGGACAGGGGAAGGACTATGGCTACACCTTC.

The count of this clone is one. The chain couples TRBV7-9 to TRBJ1-4; 9 bases are shared with TRBD1. Trimming at V came to 5 bases and at J to 0 bases, leaving 7 bases not matched to a gene. The CDR3 extends over 17 amino acids. Germline V gene lookup returns CDR1 SEHNR and CDR2 FQNEAQ (reference sequence). The CDR3 DNA is TGTGCCAGCAGCCCGGGACAGGGATCTCCAACTAATGAAAAACTGTTTTTT. Its translation: CASSPGQGSPTNEKLFF.

J is TRBJ2-7 and V is TRBV7-9; weak D call: TRBD1 (5 bases). Germline V CDR1 and CDR2: SEHNR, FQNEAQ (reference sequence). Trimming took off 2 bases at V and 7 bases at J, with 12 bases between the two ends. The CDR3 is made up of 13 amino acids. CDR3 DNA: TGTGCCAGCAGCTTAAGGTCCCCAGGGGAGCAGTACTTC. It translates to CASSLRSPGEQYF.

The gene calls are TRBV30 and TRBJ2-7; tentative D call: TRBD2 (6 bases). The CDR3 is 11 amino acids. Trimming left V 1 base short and J 6 bases short, with 7 bases between. CDR1 and CDR2 (germline): GTSNPN, SVGIG (reference sequence). CDR3 nucleotides: TGTGCCTGGAGTGGGGGAGGCGAGCAGTACTTC. It is translated as CAWSGGGEQYF. Drawing the rest from reference TRBV30 and TRBJ2-7, the complete variable domain is SQTIHQWPATLVQPVGSPLSLECTVEGTSNPNLYWYRQAAGRGLQLLFYSVGIGQISSEVPQNLSASRPQDRQFILSSKKLLLSDSGFYLCAWSGGGEQYFGPGTRLTVT.

The chain combines TRBV19 with TRBJ1-4; 9 positions match TRBD1. The CDR3 has 14 amino acids. With V trimmed by 7 bases and J by 7 bases, 7 bases remained unmatched. In germline, CDR1 is LNHDA, CDR2 SQIVND (reference sequence). CDR3 sequence reads: CASNTGTGSEKLFF. CDR3 coding DNA: TGTGCCAGTAATACCGGGACAGGGTCTGAAAAACTGTTTTTT.

The chain couples TRBV7-6 to TRBJ1-1, with D unclear. V was shortened by 5 bases and J by 6 bases, with 13 bases between the two germline ends. This CDR3 contains 13 residues. The germline V gene has CDR1 SGHVS and CDR2 FNYEAQ. The CDR3, as DNA: TGTGCCAGCAGCCCTCAAAGCTTGGCTGAAGCTTTCTTT. Translation gives CASSPQSLAEAFF.

The chain has TRBV2 and TRBJ2-3; D might be TRBD1 (5 bases). V was pared by 3 bases and J by 6 bases, with 13 bases between. The CDR3 consists of 14 residues. Germline V gene sequence: CDR1 SNHLY, CDR2 FYNNEI. The CDR3 region is CASSEEAGLDTQYF. DNA of the CDR3: TGTGCCAGCAGTGAGGAAGCAGGGTTGGATACGCAGTATTTT.

This clone occurred a few times. The same CDR3 can be traced to other DNA sequences in this sample. This sequence joins TRBV18 and TRBJ2-7; 7 bases align to TRBD1. There are 14 residues in the CDR3. Losses at the gene ends were 3 bases for V and 3 bases for J; bases not matched to a gene: 5. CDR1 is KGHSH, CDR2 LQKENI, per germline. The CDR3 loop reads CASSPYRDSYEQYF. The CDR3 region has the DNA TGTGCCAGCTCACCTTACCGGGACAGCTACGAGCAGTACTTC. Full variable domain (outside the CDR3, taken from reference TRBV18 and TRBJ2-7): NAGVMQNPRHLVRRRGQEARLRCSPMKGHSHVYWYRQLPEEGLKFMVYLQKENIIDESGMPKERFSAEFPKEGPSILRIQQVVRGDSAAYFCASSPYRDSYEQYFGPGTRLTVT.

This chain links TRBV7-2 with TRBJ2-1; a weak D match, TRBD1 (5 bases). CDR3 length: 15 amino acids. The V end was cut by 5 bases, the J end by 5 bases, with 16 bases between. The germline V gene has CDR1 SGHTA and CDR2 FQGNSA. In DNA form, the CDR3 reads TGTGCCAGCAGCCCATTCCAGGGTACAGACAATGAGCAGTTCTTC. It encodes CASSPFQGTDNEQFF.

The gene calls are TRBV18 and TRBJ1-6, with D maybe TRBD1 (5 bases). V was trimmed by 2 bases and J by 3 bases, leaving 8 bases between them. Germline V gene lookup returns CDR1 KGHSH and CDR2 LQKENI. CDR3 length: 15 residues. DNA for the CDR3: TGTGCCAGCTCACCAACAGGAGACTATAATTCACCCCTCCACTTT. Translating it yields CASSPTGDYNSPLHF.

This chain links TRBV12-5 with TRBJ2-1, with D possibly being TRBD1 (6 bases). The CDR3 has 13 residues. Trimming took 8 bases from V and 4 from J, leaving 12 bases between them. Germline assignment: CDR1 LGHNT and CDR2 FRNRAP. The CDR3 nucleotides read TGTGCTAGTACGGACAGTTCTTACAATGAGCAGTTCTTC. Translated: CASTDSSYNEQFF.

This clone was detected a few times. The chain links TRBV7-9 to TRBJ2-3, with D possibly being TRBD1 (6 bases). V lost 1 base, J lost 0 bases, and 17 bases lay in between. This CDR3 contains 18 residues. The V gene's germline CDR1 is SEHNR and CDR2 FQNEAQ (reference sequence). The chain's CDR3 is CASSLGFRGAPSTDTQYF. Here the CDR3 DNA reads TGTGCCAGCAGCTTAGGGTTCAGGGGAGCGCCGAGCACAGATACGCAGTATTTT.